This T cell receptor beta chain came from a study of blood T cell repertoires in COVID-19. Study-level background: T cells, B-cell-depleted T cells, or PBMCs supplied cDNA or gDNA.

This CDR3 contains 16 residues. V was trimmed by 1 base and J by 0 bases, leaving 7 bases between them. CDR1 LGHDT and CDR2 YNNKEL come from the germline V gene (reference sequence). This clone came up a few times. Original processing methods: Reference gene primer amplification in the assay estimated nucleated cell counts. TCRdb's copy holds only in-frame clones and misses some; the assay was immunoSEQ multiplex PCR. D and trimming were read from the DNA, whereas the V and J calls and clone size are those reported in that table. The sample includes roughly 70,000 clones, roughly four fifths seen only once; the top ten take approximately 29%.

The sequencing input was peripheral blood. The chain carries TRBV3-1 (or the pseudogene TRBV3-2) and TRBJ2-6, with unresolved D. The source is a human donor in a cohort sampled during active COVID-19. The CDR3 DNA is TGTGCCAGCAGCCAAGGCGGCGTCTCTGGGGCCAACGTCCTGACTTTC. The encoded protein is CASSQGGVSGANVLTF.